Following are 25 T cell receptor beta chains from one sample sequenced in a study of control samples from healthy donors and cancer patients. The method was immunoSEQ multiplex PCR; TCRdb's version includes in-frame clones alone and lacks a portion of them. The repertoire has about 190,000 clones, about 89% of them found once; the top ten carry over 1.5%. Sequenced: blood. The receptors stem from a young man in good health.

The chain's CDR3 is CASSIRSSGGAQEQYF. CDR3 DNA: TGTGCCAGTAGTATTCGGTCCAGCGGGGGGGCGCAAGAGCAGTACTTC. This sequence joins TRBV19 and TRBJ2-7, with 10 nucleotides matching TRBD2. Per the germline V gene, CDR1 is LNHDA and CDR2 is SQIVND (reference sequence). Trimming took 3 bases from V and 7 from J; bases not matched to a gene: 12. The CDR3 spans 16 residues.

J is TRBJ2-3 and V is TRBV11-3; D remains ambiguous. Looked up from germline, CDR1 is SGHNT and CDR2 is YENEEA. The germline V and J ends were trimmed by 6 bases and 2 bases, with 3 bases remaining between them. The CDR3 consists of 11 residues. The CDR3 spells CASSITDTQYF. CDR3 nucleotide sequence: TGTGCCAGCAGTATCACAGATACGCAGTATTTT.

The V call is TRBV10-3, the J call TRBJ1-1; D perhaps matches TRBD1 (5 bases). In germline, CDR1 is ENHRY, CDR2 SYGVKD. V was shortened by 6 bases and J by 6 bases, with 17 bases between the two germline ends. The CDR3 totals 14 residues. The CDR3 DNA reads TGTGCCATCAGATTCGGGACCGCGGCCGCTGAAGCTTTCTTT. This encodes CAIRFGTAAAEAFF.

The V and J genes are TRBV28 and TRBJ2-7; possible D gene TRBD1, 6 bases. Germline V gene data show CDR1 as MDHEN and CDR2 as SYDVKM. The V end was cut by 7 bases, the J end by 3 bases, with 16 bases between. The CDR3 extends over 14 amino acids. CDR3 nucleotides: TGTGCCAGCACCGCTGGGGGACAATTCTACGAGCAGTACTTC. As protein: CASTAGGQFYEQYF. Supplemented by reference TRBV28 and TRBJ2-7, the full variable domain reads DVKVTQSSRYLVKRTGEKVFLECVQDMDHENMFWYRQDPGLGLRLIYFSYDVKMKEKGDIPEGYSVSREKKERFSLILESASTNQTSMYLCASTAGGQFYEQYFGPGTRLTVT.

The rearrangement links TRBV7-8 to TRBJ1-4, with D possibly being TRBD1 (5 bases). The germline gives CDR1 SGHVS, CDR2 FQNEAQ. The CDR3 consists of 16 residues. V gave up 5 bases and J gave up 5 bases, with 18 bases separating them. The DNA of the CDR3 is TGTGCCAGCAGCCGAGTTACAGGTGTAGTGAATGAAAAACTGTTTTTT. This translates into CASSRVTGVVNEKLFF.

V gene TRBV2 combines with J gene TRBJ2-1, with D perhaps assigned TRBD1 or TRBD2 (5 bases each). V lost 8 bases, J lost 0 bases, and 11 bases lay in between. CDR3 size: 14 residues. Germline-derived CDR1 and CDR2 are SNHLY and FYNNEI. The CDR3 loop reads CASGGPYSYNEQFF. The CDR3 region has the DNA TGTGCCAGCGGGGGACCCTACTCCTACAATGAGCAGTTCTTC. The entire variable domain, with the rest obtained from reference TRBV2 and TRBJ2-1, is as follows: EPEVTQTPSHQVTQMGQEVILRCVPISNHLYFYWYRQILGQKVEFLVSFYNNEISEKSEIFDDQFSVERPDGSNFTLKIRSTKLEDSAMYFCASGGPYSYNEQFFGPGTRLTVL.

The chain employs TRBV19 and TRBJ2-1; D perhaps matches TRBD2 (6 bases). Germline CDR1 is LNHDA and CDR2 is SQIVND (reference sequence). The length of the CDR3 is 16 residues. V lost 5 bases and J 10 bases, leaving 24 bases between the germline ends. CDR3 DNA: TGTGCCAGTAGTCCCCAAACAGGAGGGTATATTCTGGAGCAGTTCTTC. As protein: CASSPQTGGYILEQFF.

This sequence joins TRBV2 and TRBJ2-7, with D uncertain. This CDR3 contains 14 residues. Trimming removed 3 bases at V and 0 bases at J, with 9 bases between. CDR1 SNHLY and CDR2 FYNNEI come from the germline V gene. The CDR3 DNA sequence: TGTGCCAGCAGTGATGCTCGGTTCTCCTACGAGCAGTACTTC. It specifies CASSDARFSYEQYF.

The chain employs TRBV19 and TRBJ1-2, with D tentatively TRBD1 (5 bases). Trimming shortened V by 3 bases and J by 3 bases, and 14 bases separated the two germline ends. Germline CDR1 and CDR2: LNHDA and SQIVND (reference sequence). The CDR3 totals 15 residues. CDR3 sequence: CASSMIGAKDYGYTF. CDR3 sequence (DNA): TGTGCCAGTAGTATGATTGGGGCGAAGGACTATGGCTACACCTTC.

The gene calls are TRBV29-1 and TRBJ2-1, with D possibly matching TRBD1 (6 bases). The V and J ends lost 5 bases and 5 bases respectively, with 13 bases between them. The germline gives CDR1 SQVTM, CDR2 ANQGSEA. The CDR3 has 13 amino acids. The CDR3 region has the DNA TGCAGCGTTCATGGGGGCCTGGACAATGAGCAGTTCTTC. Protein product: CSVHGGLDNEQFF.

The CDR3 reads CASSIGGLITNYGYTF. The CDR3 DNA reads as TGTGCCAGTAGTATTGGAGGACTTATAACTAACTATGGCTACACCTTC. The J gene is TRBJ1-2, the V gene TRBV19, with no clear D. The CDR3 has 16 residues. V was clipped by 3 bases and J by 0 bases, with 14 bases between them. CDR1 is LNHDA and CDR2 is SQIVND in the germline V gene (reference sequence).

The genes are TRBV5-1 and TRBJ1-1; D is unresolved. The CDR3 sequence is 15 residues long. Trimming took 7 bases from V and 0 from J, leaving 16 bases between them. Looked up from germline, CDR1 is SGHRS and CDR2 is YFSETQ. The CDR3 here is CASQFGSSMNTEAFF. In DNA form, the CDR3 reads TGCGCCAGCCAATTCGGGAGCAGTATGAACACTGAAGCTTTCTTT.

This clone was seen once. This chain uses TRBV1 with TRBJ1-6; the table calls TRBD1, which could not be checked here. TRBV1 is described as a pseudogene. This CDR3 comprises 17 residues. The CDR3 region has the DNA TGCACCAGCAGCCAAGAGCCCGGAACAGGGGGCTGTTCACCCCTCCACTTT. It specifies CTSSQEPGTGGCSPLHF.

The chain is built from TRBV12-3 or TRBV12-4 and TRBJ1-1; D remains ambiguous. This CDR3 region has 11 residues. Trimming stripped 6 bases from V and 7 bases from J, with 9 bases between. The CDR3 region is CASSISSEAFF. The CDR3 nucleotides read TGTGCCAGCAGCATCAGTAGTGAAGCTTTCTTT.

The V gene is TRBV2, the J gene TRBJ1-5; 10 bases map to TRBD1. After removal of 4 bases from V and 7 bases from J, the junction contained 7 bases not matched to a gene. Per germline, CDR1 SNHLY and CDR2 FYNNEI. The CDR3 loop spans 15 amino acids. CDR3 nucleotide sequence: TGTGCCAGCAGTGGACAGGGGGCTTTGGAACAGCCCCAGCATTTT. It codes for CASSGQGALEQPQHF. The full variable domain, completed using reference TRBV2 and TRBJ1-5, is EPEVTQTPSHQVTQMGQEVILRCVPISNHLYFYWYRQILGQKVEFLVSFYNNEISEKSEIFDDQFSVERPDGSNFTLKIRSTKLEDSAMYFCASSGQGALEQPQHFGDGTRLSIL.

This chain connects TRBV5-5 to TRBJ2-1, with D maybe TRBD1 (5 bases). V lost 5 bases and J 8 bases, leaving 17 bases between the germline ends. The CDR3 loop spans 14 amino acids. In germline, CDR1 is SGHKS, CDR2 YYEKEE (reference sequence). The CDR3 protein is CASRRLQGIHEQFF. CDR3 in DNA: TGTGCCAGCAGAAGACTTCAGGGTATCCATGAGCAGTTCTTC.

This rearrangement joins TRBV6-6 to TRBJ1-4; the D is unclear. CDR1 and CDR2 (germline): MNHNY, SVGAGI (reference sequence). V gave up 6 bases and J gave up 7 bases, with 12 bases separating them. This CDR3 contains 13 residues. CDR3 region: CASRSTSREKLFF. DNA of the CDR3: TGTGCCAGCAGGAGTACTTCACGTGAAAAACTGTTTTTT.

V usage is TRBV9 and J usage is TRBJ2-4; D not certain. Per the germline V gene, CDR1 is SGDLS and CDR2 is YYNGEE. Trimming stripped 5 bases from V and 5 bases from J, with 8 bases between. CDR3 length: 12 residues. CDR3 nucleotides: TGTGCCAGCAGTGGTGGCGAAAACATTCAGTACTTC. Its translation is CASSGGENIQYF.

The V and J genes are TRBV6-5 and TRBJ1-5, with D unclear. The V end lost 7 bases, the J end lost 2 bases, and 15 bases lay between the germline ends. The V gene's germline CDR1 is MNHEY and CDR2 SVGAGI. The CDR3 sequence is 15 residues long. The CDR3 DNA is TGTGCCAGCACCACGTCCCAGAGGGGCAATCAGCCCCAGCATTTT. Its translation is CASTTSQRGNQPQHF.

The chain joins TRBV7-2 to TRBJ2-2; 12 nucleotides line up with TRBD2. Germline CDR1 is SGHTA and CDR2 is FQGNSA. This CDR3 has 17 amino acids. The V gene end was trimmed by 1 base and the J gene end by 6 bases; junction bases not matched to a gene: 6. CDR3 amino acids: CASSLDLLAGGPGELFF. CDR3 DNA: TGTGCCAGCAGCTTAGATCTTCTAGCGGGGGGGCCCGGGGAGCTGTTTTTT.

The chain employs TRBV19 and TRBJ1-2; D ambiguous. Trimming removed 5 bases at V and 6 bases at J, with 16 bases between. The CDR3 has 14 amino acids. Looked up from germline, CDR1 is LNHDA and CDR2 is SQIVND (reference sequence). CDR3 loop: CASSPTDGLDGYTF. The CDR3 DNA sequence: TGTGCCAGTAGTCCGACGGACGGGCTAGATGGCTACACCTTC.

This rearrangement joins TRBV7-9 to TRBJ1-2; maybe TRBD1 (5 bases). V lost 6 bases to trimming and J lost 4 bases, with 15 bases between them. Germline V CDR1 and CDR2: SEHNR, FQNEAQ (reference sequence). The CDR3 is made up of 14 amino acids. Here the CDR3 DNA reads TGTGCCAGCAGTTTACCGGGACGGGCCTATGGCTACACCTTC. It encodes CASSLPGRAYGYTF.

This clone was seen just once. In DNA form, the CDR3 reads TGTGCCAGCAGCCACGAGGGTCTCTACGAGCAGTACTTC. Translation gives CASSHEGLYEQYF. This chain uses TRBV4-2 with TRBJ2-7, with D perhaps matching TRBD2 (5 bases). Germline V lookup: CDR1 LGHNA, CDR2 YNFKEQ. V gave up 3 bases and J gave up 3 bases, with 9 bases separating them. CDR3 size: 13 residues.

The chain joins TRBV24-1 to TRBJ2-1, with D tentatively TRBD2 (5 bases). Germline values: CDR1 KGHDR, CDR2 SFDVKD. V shed 1 base and J shed 5 bases, with 11 bases lying between them. The CDR3 runs 15 residues. CDR3: CATSDFGGPNNEQFF. The DNA for the CDR3 is TGTGCCACCAGTGATTTCGGAGGCCCTAACAATGAGCAGTTCTTC.

The rearrangement joins TRBV4-1 to TRBJ2-1; tentative D call: TRBD2 (6 bases). The germline V gene encodes CDR1 MGHRA and CDR2 YSYEKL. This CDR3 has 15 residues. Trimming stripped 1 base from V and 6 bases from J, with 13 bases between. CDR3 amino acids: CASSQGSGGFNEQFF. The CDR3 bases are TGCGCCAGCAGCCAAGGTTCTGGGGGGTTCAATGAGCAGTTCTTC.